The rows below give T cell receptor beta chains drawn from one sample of a study of cytomegalovirus exposure and HLA in healthy donors. Measured with immunoSEQ multiplex PCR; TCRdb has only the in-frame clones, and not every one. The table shows about 120,000 clones, with about 86% occurring only once. The sequencing input was PBMCs. These receptors were collected from a woman aged 40 to 55 in good health and CMV-seronegative. Both conserved end residues are part of each CDR3. D genes are given only for firm matches. Expanded clones get a size class; other rows say once, few or many, or leave the size out.

>TRBV6-6|TRBJ2-7|.|TRBD2
TGTGCCAGCCGGGCGGGGGGCTCCGGGAACGAGCAGTACTTC
CASRAGGSGNEQYF
>TRBV7-9|TRBJ1-1|.|TRBD1
TGTGCCAGCAGTCCAGACAGGGGTGGCACTGAAGCTTTCTTT
CASSPDRGGTEAFF
>TRBV7-8|TRBJ2-3|.|.
TGTGCCAGCAGCTTACTGACAGACACAGATACGCAGTATTTT
CASSLLTDTDTQYF
>TRBV7-8|TRBJ2-6|.|.
TGTGCCAGCAGTCTTAAGCTCTCTGGGGCCAACGTCCTGACTTTC
CASSLKLSGANVLTF
>TRBV7-9|TRBJ1-1|.|.
TGTGCCAGCCCCCGTTTAACCGAATCGGGGGACACTGAAGCTTTCTTT
CASPRLTESGDTEAFF
>TRBV7-2|TRBJ1-5|once|TRBD1
TGTGCCAGCAGTAGGACAGGGGACGACAATCAGCCCCAGCATTTT
CASSRTGDDNQPQHF
>TRBV7-9|TRBJ1-1|.|.
TGTTCCAGCAGCTTAGGGACGGGGTCTGGCACTGAAGCTTTCTTT
CSSSLGTGSGTEAFF
>TRBV7-2|TRBJ2-1|.|TRBD2
TGTGCCAGCAGCTTAGGAGCCAGCGGGGGCTATTACAATGAGCAGTTCTTC
CASSLGASGGYYNEQFF
>TRBV2|TRBJ2-5|.|TRBD2
TGTGCCAGCAGGAGGACTAGCGGGGGGGAAGAGACCCAGTACTTC
CASRRTSGGEETQYF
>TRBV5-8|TRBJ2-5|.|.
TGTGCCAGCAGCTTGGACAGCAGGGGGGCAGAGACCCAGTACTTC
CASSLDSRGAETQYF
>TRBV6-1|TRBJ2-2|few|TRBD1
TGTGCCAGCAACAGGGGCACCGGGGAGCTGTTTTTT
CASNRGTGELFF
>TRBV6-1|TRBJ2-7|.|.
TGTGCCAGCAGTGTTTTCGGGGGTTACGAGCAGTACTTC
CASSVFGGYEQYF
>TRBV19|TRBJ1-2|.|.
TGTGCCAGTAGTATGGTTGGGCACTATGGCTACACCTTC
CASSMVGHYGYTF
>TRBV6-1|TRBJ2-3|.|.
TGTGCCAGCAGTGGAACTAGCCCCACAGATACGCAGTATTTT
CASSGTSPTDTQYF
>TRBV7-2|TRBJ2-2|.|TRBD1
TGTGCCAGCAGCGTGGTCGTGGGGCAGGGGGCTCGCGGGGAGCTGTTTTTT
CASSVVVGQGARGELFF
>TRBV27|TRBJ1-2|.|.
TGTGCCAGCAGTTTATCGGCCGGGGGAGCTGGCTACACCTTC
CASSLSAGGAGYTF
>TRBV7-3|TRBJ2-3|few|.
TGTGCCAGCAGCGCTCCGGGACACCCAGATACGCAGTATTTT
CASSAPGHPDTQYF
>TRBV27|TRBJ1-5|.|TRBD1
TGTGCCAGCAGTCTCAGACAGGGGAGTACGCAGCCCCAGCATTTT
CASSLRQGSTQPQHF
>TRBV7-9|TRBJ1-2|.|TRBD1
TGTTCCAGCAGCCTGTGGACAGGGGCAGGCTTCTTC
CSSSLWTGAGFF
>TRBV11-3|TRBJ1-2|.|TRBD1
TGTGCCAGCAGGGAGGACAGGCCTCGGGGGAACTATGGCTACACCTTC
CASREDRPRGNYGYTF
>TRBV6-1|TRBJ2-1|.|.
TGTGCCAGCAATTCAGACTCGAACTCCTACAATGAGCAGTTCTTC
CASNSDSNSYNEQFF
>TRBV5-8|TRBJ2-7|.|TRBD2
TGTGCCAGCAGCAAGAGATGGACTAGCGGGATCTCCTACGAGCAGTACTTC
CASSKRWTSGISYEQYF
>TRBV7-8|TRBJ1-1|.|.
TGTGCCAGCAGCTTACTGGGGTCAGGGGCCACTGAAGCTTTCTTT
CASSLLGSGATEAFF
>TRBV19|TRBJ1-2|.|.
TGTGCCAGTAGTATTTTTGGCGGAATCTATGGCTACACCTTC
CASSIFGGIYGYTF
>TRBV9|TRBJ2-2|.|TRBD2
TGTGCCAGCAACCCTAGCGGGGGGACACTTGAGGAGCTGTTTTTT
CASNPSGGTLEELFF
>TRBV28|TRBJ2-7|once|TRBD2
TGTGCCAGCAGTTTATTCCGGGACTACCACTACGAGCAGTACTTC
CASSLFRDYHYEQYF